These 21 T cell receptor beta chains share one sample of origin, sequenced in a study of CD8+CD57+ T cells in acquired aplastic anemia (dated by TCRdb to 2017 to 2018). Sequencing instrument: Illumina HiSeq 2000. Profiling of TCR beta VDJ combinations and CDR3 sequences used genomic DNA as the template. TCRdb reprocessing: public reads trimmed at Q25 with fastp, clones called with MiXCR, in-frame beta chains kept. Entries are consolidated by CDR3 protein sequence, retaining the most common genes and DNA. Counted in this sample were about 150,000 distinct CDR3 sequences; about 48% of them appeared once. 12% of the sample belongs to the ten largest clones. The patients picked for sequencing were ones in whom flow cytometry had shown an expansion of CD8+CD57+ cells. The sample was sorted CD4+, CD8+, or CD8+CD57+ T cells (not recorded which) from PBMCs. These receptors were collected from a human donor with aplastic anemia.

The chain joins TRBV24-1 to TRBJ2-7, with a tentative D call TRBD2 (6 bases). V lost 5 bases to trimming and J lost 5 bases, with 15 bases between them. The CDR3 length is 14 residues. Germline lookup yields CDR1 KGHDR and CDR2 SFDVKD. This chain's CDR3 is CATSAAGPEHEQYF. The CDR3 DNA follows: TGTGCCACCAGTGCGGCGGGACCCGAGCACGAGCAGTACTTC.

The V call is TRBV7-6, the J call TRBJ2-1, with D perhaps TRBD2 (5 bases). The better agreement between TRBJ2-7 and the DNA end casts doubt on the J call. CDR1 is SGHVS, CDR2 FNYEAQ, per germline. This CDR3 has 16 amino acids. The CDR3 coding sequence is TGTGCCAGCAGCCTCCCAGAGGGTAGGAGGTGTAATGAGCAGTACTTC. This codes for CASSLPEGRRCNEQYF.

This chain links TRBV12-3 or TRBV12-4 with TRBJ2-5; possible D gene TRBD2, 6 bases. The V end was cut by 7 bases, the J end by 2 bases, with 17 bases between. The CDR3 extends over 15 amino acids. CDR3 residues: CASKWTGGLQETQYF. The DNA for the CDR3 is TGTGCCAGCAAATGGACCGGGGGTCTGCAAGAGACCCAGTACTTC.

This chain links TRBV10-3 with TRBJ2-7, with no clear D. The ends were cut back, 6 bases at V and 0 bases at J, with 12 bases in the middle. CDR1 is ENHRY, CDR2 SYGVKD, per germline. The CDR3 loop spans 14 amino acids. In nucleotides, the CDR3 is TGTGCCATCAGCGGTGCGGAGAGCTCCTACGAGCAGTACTTC. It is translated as CAISGAESSYEQYF.

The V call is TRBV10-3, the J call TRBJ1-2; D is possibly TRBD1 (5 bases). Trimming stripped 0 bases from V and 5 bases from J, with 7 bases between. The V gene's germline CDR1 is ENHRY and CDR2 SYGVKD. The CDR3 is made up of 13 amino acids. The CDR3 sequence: CAISESDTYGYTF. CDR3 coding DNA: TGTGCCATCAGTGAGTCGGACACGTATGGCTACACCTTC.

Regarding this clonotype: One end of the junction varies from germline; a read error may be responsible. The CDR3 region has the DNA TGTGCTAGCAGCTTAGCACAGAGCTCCTACAATGAGCAGTTCTTC. Amino acids: CASSLAQSSYNEQFF. The V call is TRBV7-7, the J call TRBJ2-1; D remains unclear. Germline-derived CDR1 and CDR2 are SSHAT and FNYEAQ (reference sequence). The CDR3 consists of 15 residues.

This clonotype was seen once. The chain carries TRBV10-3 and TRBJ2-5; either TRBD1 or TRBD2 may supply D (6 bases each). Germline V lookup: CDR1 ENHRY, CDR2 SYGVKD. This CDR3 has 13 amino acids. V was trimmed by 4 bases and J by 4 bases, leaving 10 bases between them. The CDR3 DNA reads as TGTGCCATCAGTGCACCGGGGGCAGAGACCCAGTACTTC. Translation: CAISAPGAETQYF.

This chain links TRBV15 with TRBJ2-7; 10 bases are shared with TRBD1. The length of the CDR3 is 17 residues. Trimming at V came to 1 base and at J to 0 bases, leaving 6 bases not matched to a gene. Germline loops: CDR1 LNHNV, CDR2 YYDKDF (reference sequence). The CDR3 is CATSRGGTGESSYEQYF. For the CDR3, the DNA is TGTGCCACCAGCAGAGGGGGGACAGGGGAGAGCTCCTACGAGCAGTACTTC. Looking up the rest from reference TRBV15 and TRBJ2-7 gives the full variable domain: DAMVIQNPRYQVTQFGKPVTLSCSQTLNHNVMYWYQQKSSQAPKLLFHYYDKDFNNEADTPDNFQSRRPNTSFCFLDIRSPGLGDTAMYLCATSRGGTGESSYEQYFGPGTRLTVT.

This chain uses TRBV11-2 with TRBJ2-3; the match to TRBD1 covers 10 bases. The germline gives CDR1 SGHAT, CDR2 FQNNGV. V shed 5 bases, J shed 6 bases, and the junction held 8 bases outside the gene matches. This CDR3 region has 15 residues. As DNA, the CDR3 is TGTGCCAGCAGCACCGACAGGGGGCGCGTGGATACGCAGTATTTT. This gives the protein CASSTDRGRVDTQYF.

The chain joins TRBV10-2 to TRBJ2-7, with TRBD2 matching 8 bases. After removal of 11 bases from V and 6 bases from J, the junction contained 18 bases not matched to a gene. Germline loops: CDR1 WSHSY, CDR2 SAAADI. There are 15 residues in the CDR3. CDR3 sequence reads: CASHGGIAGKGEQYF. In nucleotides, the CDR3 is TGCGCCTCCCACGGGGGTATAGCGGGAAAGGGCGAGCAGTACTTC.

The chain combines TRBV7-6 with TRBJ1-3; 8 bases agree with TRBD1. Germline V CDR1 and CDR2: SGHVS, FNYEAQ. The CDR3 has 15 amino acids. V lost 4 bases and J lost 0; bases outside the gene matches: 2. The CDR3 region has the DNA TGTGCCAGCAGCTCAACAGGGGGCTCTGGAAACACCATATATTTT. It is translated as CASSSTGGSGNTIYF.

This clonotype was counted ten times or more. CDR3 in DNA: TGCGCCAGCAGCTCTCGACGGGGGCCAGATACGCAGTATTTT. Translating it yields CASSSRRGPDTQYF. The chain links TRBV5-1 to TRBJ2-3; either TRBD1 or TRBD2 may supply D (6 bases each). Germline CDR1 reads SGHRS; CDR2 reads YFSETQ. The V end lost 3 bases, the J end lost 4 bases, and 12 bases lay between the germline ends. CDR3 length: 14 residues.

The CDR3 nucleotides read TGCGCCAGCAGTGAGCTGGGAGGGCCTCAGCCCCAGCATTTT. Protein sequence: CASSELGGPQPQHF. V usage is TRBV10-2 and J usage is TRBJ1-5, with D unclear. This CDR3 contains 14 residues. The germline V gene encodes CDR1 WSHSY and CDR2 SAAADI. The V gene lost 2 bases and the J gene lost 6 bases, with 11 bases spanning the gap.

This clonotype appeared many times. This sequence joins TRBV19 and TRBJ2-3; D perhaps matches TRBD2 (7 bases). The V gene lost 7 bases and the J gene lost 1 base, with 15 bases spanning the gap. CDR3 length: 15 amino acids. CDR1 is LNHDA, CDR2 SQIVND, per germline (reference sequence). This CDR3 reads CASTRRGAGTDTQYF. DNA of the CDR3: TGTGCCAGTACTCGTCGGGGGGCCGGCACAGATACGCAGTATTTT.

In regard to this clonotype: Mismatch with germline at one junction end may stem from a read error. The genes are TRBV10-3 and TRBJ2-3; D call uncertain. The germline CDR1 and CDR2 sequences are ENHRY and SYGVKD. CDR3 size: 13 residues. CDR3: CASSPSPTDTQYF. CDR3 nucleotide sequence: TGTGCCAGCAGTCCTTCCCCCACAGATACGCAGTATTTT.

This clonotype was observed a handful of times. The CDR3 protein is CSVGVGSYEQYF. The CDR3 DNA sequence: TGCAGCGTTGGGGTGGGCTCCTACGAGCAGTACTTC. The chain joins TRBV29-1 to TRBJ2-7; no definite D call. V dropped 4 bases and J dropped 0 bases, with 7 bases sitting between them. This CDR3 has 12 amino acids. CDR1 is SQVTM, CDR2 ANQGSEA, per germline.

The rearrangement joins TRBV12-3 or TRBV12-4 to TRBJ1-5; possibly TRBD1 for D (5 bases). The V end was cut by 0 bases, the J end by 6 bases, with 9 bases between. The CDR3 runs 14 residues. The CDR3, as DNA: TGTGCCAGCAGTTTAGCCAGGGAGGGTCAGCCCCAGCATTTT. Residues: CASSLAREGQPQHF.

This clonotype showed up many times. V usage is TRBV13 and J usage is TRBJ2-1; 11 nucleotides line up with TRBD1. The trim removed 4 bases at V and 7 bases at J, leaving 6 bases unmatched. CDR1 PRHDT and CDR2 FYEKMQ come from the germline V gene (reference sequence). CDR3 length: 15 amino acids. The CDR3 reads CASSSGTGGGNEQFF. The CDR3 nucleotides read TGTGCCAGCAGCTCAGGGACAGGGGGGGGGAATGAGCAGTTCTTC.

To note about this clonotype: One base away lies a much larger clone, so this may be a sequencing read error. The CDR3 region has the DNA TGTGCCAGCATCCATCCTCAGGGAACCGAAGCTTTCTTT. Translation gives CASIHPQGTEAFF. This chain links TRBV3-1 with TRBJ1-1, with D possibly TRBD1 on 5 matching bases. CDR1 and CDR2 from the germline V gene are LGHDT and YNNKEL (reference sequence). The CDR3 is 13 amino acids. Trimming cost V 7 bases and J 8 bases, with 17 bases left between them.

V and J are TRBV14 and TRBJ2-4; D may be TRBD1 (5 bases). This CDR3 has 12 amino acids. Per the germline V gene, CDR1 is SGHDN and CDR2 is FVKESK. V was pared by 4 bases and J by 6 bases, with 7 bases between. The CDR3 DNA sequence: TGTGCCAGCAGCCCTGACAGAAACATTCAGTACTTC. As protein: CASSPDRNIQYF.

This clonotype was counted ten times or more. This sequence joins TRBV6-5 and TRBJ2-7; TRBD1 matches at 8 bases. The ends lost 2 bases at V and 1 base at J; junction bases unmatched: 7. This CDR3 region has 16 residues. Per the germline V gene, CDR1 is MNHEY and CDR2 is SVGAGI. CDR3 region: CASSYTGTGRSYEQYF. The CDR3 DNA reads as TGTGCCAGCAGTTACACCGGGACAGGCCGTTCCTACGAGCAGTACTTC.